These 28 T cell receptor beta chains originate from one sample sequenced in a study of blood T cell repertoires in COVID-19. Using immunoSEQ multiplex PCR, the repertoire was profiled, and TCRdb retains in-frame clones only, with some absent. The table records roughly 160,000 clones, 60% to 85% of them present only once. Sequencing was performed on peripheral blood. These TCRs come from a woman in her sixties with COVID-19, enrolled during active disease.

The chain uses TRBV6-2 or TRBV6-3 and TRBJ2-1; the D gene is possibly TRBD1 (5 bases). Germline CDR1 MNHEY, CDR2 SVGEGT. The CDR3 loop spans 14 amino acids. V was trimmed by 1 base and J by 4 bases, leaving 8 bases between them. CDR3 DNA: TGTGCCAGCAGTTACTTGGGGCCATACAATGAGCAGTTCTTC. It is translated as CASSYLGPYNEQFF.

This chain links TRBV18 with TRBJ1-5; TRBD1 agrees at 8 bases. CDR1 KGHSH and CDR2 LQKENI come from the germline V gene. The CDR3 spans 15 residues. Trimming cost V 6 bases and J 2 bases; bases outside gene matches: 6. The CDR3 sequence: CASSPAGGGNQPQHF. The CDR3 nucleotides read TGTGCCAGCTCCCCGGCAGGGGGCGGCAATCAGCCCCAGCATTTT.

The chain is built from TRBV6-5 and TRBJ1-2; TRBD1 agrees at 8 bases. The V and J ends lost 9 bases and 6 bases, in that order; junction bases with no gene match: 6. The germline V gene has CDR1 MNHEY and CDR2 SVGAGI. The CDR3 extends over 12 amino acids. The CDR3 sequence: CASRRTGNGYTF. The CDR3 DNA is TGTGCCAGTCGCCGGACAGGGAATGGCTACACCTTC.

This clone appeared a single time. The chain couples TRBV28 to TRBJ2-1; D may be TRBD2 (5 bases). Trimming removed 5 bases from V and 2 bases from J, with 16 bases in between. The germline V gene has CDR1 MDHEN and CDR2 SYDVKM. The CDR3 runs 16 residues. CDR3 sequence reads: CASSPLLSGAYNEQFF. As DNA, the CDR3 is TGTGCCAGCAGTCCACTACTCAGCGGAGCCTACAATGAGCAGTTCTTC.

The chain joins TRBV11-2 to TRBJ1-5; maybe TRBD1 (5 bases). The length of the CDR3 is 15 residues. The germline CDR1 and CDR2 sequences are SGHAT and FQNNGV. The V end was cut by 5 bases, the J end by 2 bases, with 13 bases between. Here the CDR3 DNA reads TGTGCCAGCAGCCGCGACAGTCTCGGCAATCAGCCCCAGCATTTT. Its protein product is CASSRDSLGNQPQHF.

The CDR3 DNA sequence: TGTGCCAGCAGCCAAGATCAATACAGGTCCGAGCAGTACTTC. It translates to CASSQDQYRSEQYF. This chain uses TRBV4-2 with TRBJ2-7; a possible D gene is TRBD1 (5 bases). CDR3 size: 14 residues. CDR1 and CDR2 from the germline V gene are LGHNA and YNFKEQ. Trimming took off 0 bases at V and 6 bases at J, with 12 bases between the two ends.

This chain connects TRBV14 to TRBJ1-4; D is unclear. CDR3 length equals 17 residues. Germline V gene sequence: CDR1 SGHDN, CDR2 FVKESK. Trimming removed 1 base from V and 4 bases from J, with 16 bases in between. CDR3 in amino acids: CASSQARMSRSNEKLFF. In DNA form, the CDR3 reads TGTGCCAGCAGCCAAGCACGTATGTCACGGAGTAATGAAAAACTGTTTTTT.

This chain connects TRBV23-1 to TRBJ2-7, with D maybe TRBD2 (7 bases). TRBV23-1 has ORF status, its function being uncertain. This CDR3 region has 16 residues. Trimming cost V 0 bases and J 2 bases, with 14 bases left between them. CDR3 sequence reads: CASSQSEGGDPYEQYF. The CDR3 nucleotides are TGCGCCAGCAGTCAATCGGAGGGGGGGGATCCCTACGAGCAGTACTTC.

V and J are TRBV10-3 and TRBJ2-1; TRBD2 aligns across 9 bases. In germline, CDR1 is ENHRY, CDR2 SYGVKD. The trim removed 3 bases at V and 6 bases at J, leaving 3 bases unmatched. This CDR3 spans 14 amino acids. CDR3 bases: TGTGCCATCAGTGAAGGCGGGGGGGCCAATGAGCAGTTCTTC. Amino acids: CAISEGGGANEQFF.

The chain joins TRBV11-2 to TRBJ2-2; TRBD1 might be the D (5 bases). Germline CDR1 is SGHAT and CDR2 is FQNNGV. V lost 5 bases and J 3 bases, leaving 13 bases between the germline ends. This CDR3 contains 15 residues. CDR3 nucleotide sequence: TGTGCCAGCAGCCAAAGACAGCAATACACCGGGGAGCTGTTTTTT. Translated, it gives CASSQRQQYTGELFF.

This clone was seen just once. This chain uses TRBV6-5 with TRBJ2-3, with TRBD2 matching 7 bases. Losses at the gene ends were 7 bases for V and 0 bases for J; bases not matched to a gene: 7. Germline V lookup: CDR1 MNHEY, CDR2 SVGAGI. The length of the CDR3 is 15 residues. In DNA, the CDR3 is TGTGCCAGCAAACGAGCGGGGACTAGCACAGATACGCAGTATTTT. Translation: CASKRAGTSTDTQYF.

This chain links TRBV4-3 with TRBJ2-1; 10 positions match TRBD1. V lost 0 bases and J lost 2; bases outside the gene matches: 4. The CDR3 covers 17 residues. Per the germline V gene, CDR1 is LGHNA and CDR2 is YSLEER. Here the CDR3 reads CASSQDFGTGAYNEQFF. CDR3 DNA: TGCGCCAGCAGCCAAGATTTCGGGACAGGGGCCTACAATGAGCAGTTCTTC.

This sequence joins TRBV3-1 (or the pseudogene TRBV3-2) and TRBJ2-2; 8 bases agree with TRBD1. CDR1 is LGHDT, CDR2 YNNKEL, per germline (reference sequence). The CDR3 is made up of 13 amino acids. V lost 1 base, J lost 15 bases, and 7 bases stayed unmatched. The CDR3 loop reads CASSQGRQGWMFF. DNA of the CDR3: TGTGCCAGCAGCCAAGGGAGACAGGGGTGGATGTTTTTT.

The chain has TRBV28 and TRBJ1-5, with D maybe TRBD1 (6 bases). Trimming took off 3 bases at V and 7 bases at J, with 16 bases between the two ends. CDR3 size: 15 residues. Germline V gene sequence: CDR1 MDHEN, CDR2 SYDVKM. CDR3 in DNA: TGTGCCAGCAGTTTTCCACAGGGATTGGGGCAGCCCCAGCATTTT. Amino acid sequence: CASSFPQGLGQPQHF.

The chain carries TRBV15 and TRBJ2-7; 12 bases are shared with TRBD2. This CDR3 region has 16 residues. The germline V gene encodes CDR1 LNHNV and CDR2 YYDKDF (reference sequence). Trimming removed 1 base from V and 5 bases from J; junction bases left unmatched: 6. DNA for the CDR3: TGTGCCACCAGCAGAGGGACCGGGACTAGCGGGCACGAGCAGTACTTC. It encodes CATSRGTGTSGHEQYF.

This rearrangement joins TRBV27 to TRBJ2-7; D uncertain. The V end was cut by 4 bases, the J end by 1 base, with 5 bases between. Germline V lookup: CDR1 MNHEY, CDR2 SMNVEV (reference sequence). This CDR3 spans 12 amino acids. CDR3 amino acids: CASSSHSYEQYV. DNA for the CDR3: TGTGCCAGCAGTTCCCATTCCTACGAGCAGTACGTC.

CDR3 residues: CASSSILGVESYTF. The CDR3 DNA follows: TGTGCCAGCAGCTCGATACTCGGGGTAGAGAGCTACACCTTC. The chain recombines TRBV7-2 with TRBJ1-2; D is ambiguous. Germline-derived CDR1 and CDR2 are SGHTA and FQGNSA. V was cut by 4 bases and J by 9 bases, with 18 bases left in between. There are 14 residues in the CDR3.

The sample holds a few counts of this clone. The rearrangement joins TRBV4-1 to TRBJ2-7, with 8 bases that match TRBD2. The CDR3 covers 15 residues. V dropped 7 bases and J dropped 2; count of bases not matched to a gene: 10. Germline CDR1 reads MGHRA; CDR2 reads YSYEKL. Written as DNA, the CDR3 is TGCGCCAGCACCCCTACCCTAGCGGGCGCCTACGAGCAGTACTTC. Protein product: CASTPTLAGAYEQYF.

The V gene is TRBV7-9, the J gene TRBJ1-4; the match to TRBD1 covers 10 bases. Germline V gene lookup returns CDR1 SEHNR and CDR2 FQNEAQ (reference sequence). The V segment lost 4 bases and the J segment 0 bases; nucleotides outside the gene matches: 11. This CDR3 region has 19 residues. The CDR3 DNA reads TGTGCCAGCAGCTCCAGGACAGGGGGGGGCACGGCAACTAATGAAAAACTGTTTTTT. Translated, it gives CASSSRTGGGTATNEKLFF.

This chain uses TRBV19 with TRBJ1-2; D possibly corresponds to TRBD1 (5 bases). The CDR3 is 12 residues long. The germline gives CDR1 LNHDA, CDR2 SQIVND (reference sequence). Deletions cut 3 bases from V and 4 bases from J, with 6 bases between. As DNA, the CDR3 is TGTGCCAGTAGTATGGGGGGCTATGGCTACACCTTC. Its protein is CASSMGGYGYTF.

This clone was counted a few times. The V and J genes are TRBV14 and TRBJ1-4, with 8 bases lining up with TRBD1. There are 16 residues in the CDR3. J gave up 3 bases and V 2 bases, and 5 bases lay outside the gene matches. Germline V lookup: CDR1 SGHDN, CDR2 FVKESK. CDR3 sequence reads: CASSQTGGLANEKLFF. CDR3 nucleotides: TGTGCCAGCAGCCAAACAGGGGGGTTGGCTAATGAAAAACTGTTTTTT. The full variable domain, with the rest looked up from reference TRBV14 and TRBJ1-4, is EAGVTQFPSHSVIEKGQTVTLRCDPISGHDNLYWYRRVMGKEIKFLLHFVKESKQDESGMPNNRFLAERTGGTYSTLKVQPAELEDSGVYFCASSQTGGLANEKLFFGSGTQLSVL.

The chain links TRBV9 to TRBJ2-5; possible D gene TRBD2, 5 bases. The CDR3 sequence is 14 residues long. Germline values: CDR1 SGDLS, CDR2 YYNGEE. Between the trimmed V and J ends, which lost 3 bases and 2 bases, there was a span of 11 bases. This chain's CDR3 is CASSAGLVQETQYF. The CDR3 coding sequence is TGTGCCAGCAGCGCCGGACTTGTACAAGAGACCCAGTACTTC.

This chain uses TRBV19 with TRBJ2-2, with D hard to call. Germline-derived CDR1 and CDR2 are LNHDA and SQIVND (reference sequence). The CDR3 contains 16 residues. Deletions cut 7 bases from V and 0 bases from J, with 15 bases between. The CDR3 loop is CASTPQWSTNTGELFF. CDR3 nucleotides: TGTGCCAGTACCCCCCAGTGGAGTACGAACACCGGGGAGCTGTTTTTT.

This clone turned up a few times. This chain joins TRBV6-5 and TRBJ1-3; TRBD1 matches 9 bases. Unmatched junction bases numbered 5, after V lost 4 bases and J lost 1 base. Germline assignment: CDR1 MNHEY and CDR2 SVGAGI. This CDR3 spans 16 amino acids. CDR3 region: CASSLGQGRSGNTIYF. In DNA, the CDR3 is TGTGCCAGCAGTTTGGGACAGGGAAGGTCTGGAAACACCATATATTTT.

The genes are TRBV7-2 and TRBJ2-3, with 7 bases lining up with TRBD1. The trim removed 5 bases at V and 4 bases at J, leaving 9 bases unmatched. This CDR3 is 15 amino acids long. Germline-derived CDR1 and CDR2 are SGHTA and FQGNSA. CDR3 in DNA: TGTGCCAGCAGCGTAAGACAGGGCCGGGCAGATACGCAGTATTTT. Its protein product is CASSVRQGRADTQYF.

The gene calls are TRBV5-4 and TRBJ2-3; 8 bases are a match to TRBD1. V lost 4 bases, J lost 5 bases, and 9 bases stayed unmatched. CDR3 length: 15 residues. Germline lookup yields CDR1 SGHNT and CDR2 YYREEE (reference sequence). The CDR3 nucleotides are TGTGCCAGCAGCCAATTTGGACAGGGAGAAGATACGCAGTATTTT. Residues: CASSQFGQGEDTQYF. Variable domain in full (rest from reference TRBV5-4 and TRBJ2-3): ETGVTQSPTHLIKTRGQQVTLRCSSQSGHNTVSWYQQALGQGPQFIFQYYREEENGRGNFPPRFSGLQFPNYSSELNVNALELDDSALYLCASSQFGQGEDTQYFGPGTRLTVL.

V gene TRBV16 combines with J gene TRBJ2-1, with 11 positions matching TRBD1. CDR1 is KGHSY and CDR2 is FQNENV in the germline V gene. The J segment lost 8 bases and the V segment lost 1 base, leaving 4 bases of the junction unmatched. The CDR3 is 15 residues long. The CDR3 DNA sequence: TGTGCCAGCAGCCAATGGAGGACAGGGGGCGATGAGCAGTTCTTC. It yields the protein CASSQWRTGGDEQFF.

J is TRBJ1-2 and V is TRBV7-2, with D perhaps TRBD1 (5 bases). Germline V gene data show CDR1 as SGHTA and CDR2 as FQGNSA. There are 17 residues in the CDR3. V was shortened by 1 base and J by 1 base, with 16 bases between the two germline ends. DNA for the CDR3: TGTGCCAGCAGCTTAGAACCATGGGACTCATTTAACTATGGCTACACCTTC. It specifies CASSLEPWDSFNYGYTF.